A selection of T cell receptor beta chains follows, all from one sample in a study of blood T cell repertoires in COVID-19. Sequenced by immunoSEQ multiplex PCR; TCRdb stores in-frame clones only, minus some. Of about 180,000 clones listed, around 85% are singletons. The sample consisted of peripheral blood. The receptors were sampled from a man in his fifties or sixties with acute or convalescent COVID-19. Both conserved end residues are part of each CDR3. A D gene is named only where the DNA matches it firmly. Expanded clones get a size class; other rows say once, few or many, or leave the size out.

D gene: TRBD2; J gene: TRBJ2-3; CDR3 length: 16; clone size: .; V gene: TRBV7-3; CDR3 DNA: TGTGCCAGCAGCTTCGGGACTAGCGGGAGGTCAGATACGCAGTATTTT; CDR3 protein: CASSFGTSGRSDTQYF
D gene: .; J gene: TRBJ2-2; CDR3 length: 13; clone size: .; V gene: TRBV5-6; CDR3 DNA: TGTGCCAGCAGCTTAGACATTCCCGGGGAGCTGTTTTTT; CDR3 protein: CASSLDIPGELFF
D gene: TRBD1; J gene: TRBJ1-4; CDR3 length: 14; clone size: few; V gene: TRBV7-2; CDR3 DNA: TGTGCCAGCAGCTGGGACAGGGGATCTGAAAAACTGTTTTTT; CDR3 protein: CASSWDRGSEKLFF
D gene: TRBD1; J gene: TRBJ2-2; CDR3 length: 15; clone size: .; V gene: TRBV4-3; CDR3 DNA: TGCGCCAGCAGCCGCCGGGACAGGGGGCTAGGGGAGCTGTTTTTT; CDR3 protein: CASSRRDRGLGELFF
D gene: .; J gene: TRBJ1-4; CDR3 length: 13; clone size: .; V gene: TRBV9; CDR3 DNA: TGTGCCAGCAGCGTACGGGCGGGAGAAAAACTGTTTTTT; CDR3 protein: CASSVRAGEKLFF
D gene: TRBD2; J gene: TRBJ2-1; CDR3 length: 15; clone size: .; V gene: TRBV10-3; CDR3 DNA: TGTGCCATCAGTGTTGGGGCGGGAGGGGGTGGTGAGCAGTTCTTC; CDR3 protein: CAISVGAGGGGEQFF
D gene: .; J gene: TRBJ2-1; CDR3 length: 16; clone size: .; V gene: TRBV27; CDR3 DNA: TGTGCCAGCAGTTTATCCTGGACTTTCTCCGGCAATGAGCAGTTCTTC; CDR3 protein: CASSLSWTFSGNEQFF
D gene: TRBD1; J gene: TRBJ1-1; CDR3 length: 15; clone size: .; V gene: TRBV2; CDR3 DNA: TGTGCCAGCAGTGCCTTACAGGGGGCAGGTACTGAAGCTTTCTTT; CDR3 protein: CASSALQGAGTEAFF
D gene: .; J gene: TRBJ1-5; CDR3 length: 15; clone size: .; V gene: TRBV21-1; CDR3 DNA: TGTGCCAGCACCGGGACAGGGAGAAGCAATCAGCCCCAGCATTTT; CDR3 protein: CASTGTGRSNQPQHF
D gene: .; J gene: TRBJ1-1; CDR3 length: 11; clone size: few; V gene: TRBV30; CDR3 DNA: TGTGCCTGGAGCCGGGTCTCTGAAGCTTTCTTT; CDR3 protein: CAWSRVSEAFF
D gene: TRBD1; J gene: TRBJ2-2; CDR3 length: 16; clone size: .; V gene: TRBV18; CDR3 DNA: TGTGCCAGCTCACCCCCCGGGACAGTGAACACCGGGGAGCTGTTTTTT; CDR3 protein: CASSPPGTVNTGELFF
D gene: TRBD1; J gene: TRBJ1-5; CDR3 length: 15; clone size: .; V gene: TRBV7-2; CDR3 DNA: TGTGCCAGCAGCCCAACGACAGGGGGCAATCAGCCCCAGCATTTT; CDR3 protein: CASSPTTGGNQPQHF
D gene: .; J gene: TRBJ2-5; CDR3 length: 13; clone size: once; V gene: TRBV7-2; CDR3 DNA: TGTGCCAGCAGCTTTGACTCCCAAGAGACCCAGTACTTC; CDR3 protein: CASSFDSQETQYF
D gene: TRBD1; J gene: TRBJ1-1; CDR3 length: 11; clone size: .; V gene: TRBV20-1; CDR3 DNA: TGCAGTGGCACAGGGGACACTGAAGCTTTCTTT; CDR3 protein: CSGTGDTEAFF
D gene: .; J gene: TRBJ2-3; CDR3 length: 14; clone size: once; V gene: TRBV5-1; CDR3 DNA: TGCGCCAGCAGCTTGGGTGACAGCTGGGATACGCAGTATTTT; CDR3 protein: CASSLGDSWDTQYF
D gene: TRBD1; J gene: TRBJ1-6; CDR3 length: 15; clone size: .; V gene: TRBV7-9; CDR3 DNA: TGTGCCAGCAGCATAGGACAGGGGGGGGGTTCACCCCTCCACTTT; CDR3 protein: CASSIGQGGGSPLHF
D gene: TRBD2; J gene: TRBJ2-7; CDR3 length: 15; clone size: .; V gene: TRBV28; CDR3 DNA: TGTGCCAGCAGCCTACTAGCGGGAACCCACTACGAGCAGTACTTC; CDR3 protein: CASSLLAGTHYEQYF
D gene: .; J gene: TRBJ2-5; CDR3 length: 16; clone size: .; V gene: TRBV19; CDR3 DNA: TGTGCCAGTAGTATAGGATGGTTAGTCGGGGACAAGACCCAGTACTTC; CDR3 protein: CASSIGWLVGDKTQYF
D gene: TRBD2; J gene: TRBJ2-7; CDR3 length: 15; clone size: .; V gene: TRBV28; CDR3 DNA: TGTGCCAGCAGTTTGTTTGGGACTAGCGAATACGAGCAGTACTTC; CDR3 protein: CASSLFGTSEYEQYF
D gene: TRBD1; J gene: TRBJ1-1; CDR3 length: 17; clone size: .; V gene: TRBV7-9; CDR3 DNA: TGTGCCAGCAGCTTACCCCAGCCAGACAGGGGACGAACTGAAGCTTTCTTT; CDR3 protein: CASSLPQPDRGRTEAFF